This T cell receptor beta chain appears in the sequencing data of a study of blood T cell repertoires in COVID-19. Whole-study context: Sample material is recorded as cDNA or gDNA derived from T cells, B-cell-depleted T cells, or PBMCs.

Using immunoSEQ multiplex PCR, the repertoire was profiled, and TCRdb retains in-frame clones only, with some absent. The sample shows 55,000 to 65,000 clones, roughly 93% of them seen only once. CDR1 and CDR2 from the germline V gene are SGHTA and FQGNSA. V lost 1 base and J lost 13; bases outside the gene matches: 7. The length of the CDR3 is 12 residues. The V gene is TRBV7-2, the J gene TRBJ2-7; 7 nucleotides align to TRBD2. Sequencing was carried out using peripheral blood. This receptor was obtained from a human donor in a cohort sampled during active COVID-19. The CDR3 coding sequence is TGTGCCAGCAGCTTAGGATTCCCGGGAGGTTACTTC. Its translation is CASSLGFPGGYF. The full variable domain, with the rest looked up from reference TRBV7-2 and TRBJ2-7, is GAGVSQSPSNKVTEKGKDVELRCDPISGHTALYWYRQSLGQGLEFLIYFQGNSAPDKSGLPSDRFSAERTGGSVSTLTIQRTQQEDSAVYLCASSLGFPGGYFGPGTRLTVT.